This T cell receptor beta chain was documented in a study of shared clonotypes between healthy human individuals. Study-level background: Donor composition was a couple of women and a few men, aged 18 to 49.

As for this clone: Antigen: not known.

Study outcomes and limitations: All-four-donor shared clonotypes had higher generation probabilities than non-shared clonotypes did.

Clones were read by immunoSEQ multiplex PCR, and TCRdb kept only the in-frame ones, dropping some. In the table there are 2 million to 2.5 million clones, 93% of which are singletons. Germline V CDR1 and CDR2: MNHEY, SVGAGI. This CDR3 has 9 amino acids. Between the trimmed V and J ends, which lost 7 bases and 9 bases, there was a span of 4 bases. Sequenced input: naive CD4+ T cells from PBMCs. Subset reported: CD45RA+ positively selected. This sequence originates from a man younger than 35 in good health. Some clones in this sample may be carry-over from other donors' samples. This rearrangement joins TRBV6-5 to TRBJ2-1; no clear D gene. The CDR3 here is CASIAEQFF. CDR3 sequence (DNA): TGTGCCAGCATAGCTGAGCAGTTCTTC.